This T cell receptor beta chain was sequenced in a study of T cell repertoires in cytomegalovirus infection. On the study more broadly: In the study, CMV epitopes included recently identified HLA-C-restricted and well-studied HLA-B-restricted ones.

The germline gives CDR1 SGHAT, CDR2 FQNNGV. V trimming: 6 bases; J trimming: 1 base; junction bases outside the gene matches: 10. The CDR3 has 17 amino acids. MiXCR, applied by TCRdb to the reads, yields one record per CDR3 protein. The data contain more than 250,000 distinct CDR3 sequences, roughly 25% of them singletons. Whole-study results and caveats: HLA-C-restricted CMV-specific TCR beta clonotypes prevailed in the ex vivo response.

Turning to this clonotype: Its antigen remains unidentified.

This clonotype was sampled from a human donor in good health (CMV status not recorded). Some clones in this sample may be carry-over from other donors' samples. The material sequenced was cultured PBMCs, taken from culture after CMV antigen stimulation. V is TRBV11-2 and J is TRBJ1-3; TRBD1 aligns across 9 bases. CDR3 in DNA: TGTGCCAGCAGGCATCCGGGACAGGGACTTTCTGGAAACACCATATATTTT. Protein product: CASRHPGQGLSGNTIYF.